These 28 T cell receptor beta chains were all obtained from the same sample, sequenced in a study of blood T cells in healthy people across ages. A J-beta primer mix and a sample-barcoded 5' primer were used in a second PCR of roughly 6 to 11 cycles. TCRdb itself ran the 5' RACE reads through MiXCR, one entry per CDR3 protein. The table lists more than 800,000 distinct CDR3 sequences, around 26% of them singletons. Sequenced sample: blood. These receptors all stem from an elderly woman in good health.

The gene calls are TRBV10-2 and TRBJ2-3, with 11 positions matching TRBD2. Germline CDR1 WSHSY, CDR2 SAAADI. The CDR3 contains 19 residues. Unmatched junction bases numbered 8, after V lost 0 bases and J lost 0 bases. The DNA of the CDR3 is TGCGCCAGCAGTGAGTCTAGCGGGGGGGCCTTGGCTAGCACAGATACGCAGTATTTT. Its protein is CASSESSGGALASTDTQYF.

The chain combines TRBV6-1 with TRBJ2-7; a possible D gene is TRBD2 (6 bases). V was cut by 4 bases and J by 10 bases, with 23 bases left in between. CDR1 MNHNS and CDR2 SASEGT come from the germline V gene. The CDR3 is made up of 15 amino acids. The CDR3 region is CASSARPEGGEIQYF. The CDR3 DNA reads as TGTGCCAGCAGTGCTCGACCTGAGGGAGGAGAGATCCAGTACTTC.

The genes are TRBV20-1 and TRBJ1-2; D gene unclear. V was clipped by 5 bases and J by 2 bases, with 15 bases between them. The CDR3 runs to 14 residues. The germline V gene encodes CDR1 DFQATT and CDR2 SNEGSKA (reference sequence). This CDR3 is CSASRHSANYGYTF. CDR3 DNA: TGCAGTGCTTCAAGACACTCCGCCAACTATGGCTACACCTTC.

A few counts support this clonotype. Germline is not matched at one junction end, which may reflect a read error. The rearrangement uses TRBV5-1 and TRBJ1-6, with D maybe TRBD1 (6 bases). Germline V gives CDR1 SGHRS, CDR2 YFSETQ. CDR3 length equals 16 residues. This chain's CDR3 is CTSSRSGESYNSPLHF. CDR3 sequence (DNA): TGCACCAGCAGCCGCTCAGGGGAATCCTATAATTCACCCCTCCACTTT.

The chain has TRBV28 and TRBJ2-5; TRBD1 agrees at 8 bases. The better agreement between TRBJ2-7 and the DNA end casts doubt on the J call. CDR1 is MDHEN, CDR2 SYDVKM, per germline. The CDR3 has 15 residues. CDR3 in DNA: TGTGCCATCAATTCGTCCGGGACAGGCCATAGCGAGCAGTACTTC. Protein: CAINSSGTGHSEQYF.

This clonotype was seen a handful of times. The chain carries TRBV4-3 and TRBJ1-4, with a possible D match to TRBD1 (5 bases). This CDR3 has 17 residues. In germline, CDR1 is LGHNA, CDR2 YSLEER. Trimming cost V 0 bases and J 4 bases, with 15 bases left between them. The CDR3 region has the DNA TGCGCCAGCAGCCAAGAGGGGCAGGCCCGCCTTAATGAAAAACTGTTTTTT. Residues: CASSQEGQARLNEKLFF.

This clonotype was observed at least ten times. V is TRBV11-2 and J is TRBJ2-7; the D gene is possibly TRBD2 (5 bases). There are 15 residues in the CDR3. Germline V CDR1 and CDR2: SGHAT, FQNNGV. V was trimmed by 1 base and J by 5 bases, leaving 15 bases between them. The CDR3 spells CASSLVSGFSHEQYF. CDR3 DNA sequence: TGTGCCAGCAGCTTAGTTTCGGGGTTCAGCCACGAGCAGTACTTC. Variable domain in full (rest from reference TRBV11-2 and TRBJ2-7): EAGVAQSPRYKIIEKRQSVAFWCNPISGHATLYWYQQILGQGPKLLIQFQNNGVVDDSQLPKDRFSAERLKGVDSTLKIQPAKLEDSAVYLCASSLVSGFSHEQYFGPGTRLTVT.

The sample holds a few counts of this clonotype. V is TRBV13 and J is TRBJ2-6; no reliable D call. Germline-derived CDR1 and CDR2 are PRHDT and FYEKMQ (reference sequence). This CDR3 contains 15 residues. Trimming stripped 3 bases from V and 0 bases from J, with 6 bases between. The DNA of the CDR3 is TGTGCCAGCAGCTTTCTTGGCTCTGGGGCCAACGTCCTGACTTTC. This sequence encodes CASSFLGSGANVLTF.

The J gene is TRBJ1-3, the V gene TRBV4-3; D gene unclear. This CDR3 is 15 amino acids long. Germline V CDR1 and CDR2: LGHNA, YSLEER. V dropped 1 base and J dropped 2 bases, with 9 bases sitting between them. As DNA, the CDR3 is TGCGCCAGCAGCCAAGCCATCCAGGCTGGAAACACCATATATTTT. This codes for CASSQAIQAGNTIYF.

This clonotype came up many times. This chain connects TRBV7-2 to TRBJ2-5; TRBD1 or TRBD2 may be the D gene (6 bases each). Germline lookup yields CDR1 SGHTA and CDR2 FQGNSA. The V and J ends lost 3 bases and 6 bases respectively, with 14 bases between them. CDR3 length: 14 amino acids. The chain's CDR3 is CASSLGGFVKTQYF. CDR3 DNA: TGTGCCAGCAGCTTGGGGGGCTTTGTGAAGACCCAGTACTTC.

In this sample, this clonotype turned up many times. The V gene is TRBV6-2 or TRBV6-3, the J gene TRBJ2-5; perhaps TRBD1 as D (6 bases). The ends were cut back, 7 bases at V and 5 bases at J, with 14 bases in the middle. This CDR3 is built from 13 residues. Germline V gene sequence: CDR1 MNHEY, CDR2 SVGEGT. CDR3 region: CASTPGGLETQYF. DNA of the CDR3: TGTGCCAGCACCCCTGGGGGCCTGGAGACCCAGTACTTC.

This clonotype was counted only a few times. Being one base from a much bigger clone, this may be a read error. The rearrangement uses TRBV4-3 and TRBJ2-3; D is possibly TRBD1 or TRBD2 (5 bases each). Trimming removed 2 bases from V and 8 bases from J, with 14 bases in between. The CDR3 covers 14 residues. The germline V gene has CDR1 LGHNA and CDR2 YSLEER. CDR3 in DNA: TGCGCCAGCAGCCAAACCACGGGACGAGTTACGCAGTATTTT. Translation gives CASSQTTGRVTQYF.

The genes are TRBV7-2 and TRBJ1-1; D gene ambiguous. Germline CDR1 SGHTA, CDR2 FQGNSA. The CDR3 totals 13 residues. The V end lost 6 bases, the J end lost 4 bases, and 12 bases lay between the germline ends. Here the CDR3 reads CASRTGLGTEAFF. In DNA form, the CDR3 reads TGTGCCAGCAGGACGGGCCTTGGCACTGAAGCTTTCTTT.

This clonotype was detected a few times. CDR3 sequence reads: CSARSWQGNTEAFF. The CDR3, as DNA: TGCAGTGCTAGATCGTGGCAGGGGAACACTGAAGCTTTCTTT. The chain is built from TRBV20-1 and TRBJ1-1, with D possibly TRBD1 on 5 matching bases. Looked up from germline, CDR1 is DFQATT and CDR2 is SNEGSKA (reference sequence). Deletions cut 2 bases from V and 1 base from J, with 11 bases between. The CDR3 consists of 14 residues.

This clonotype was seen a few times. One end of the junction does not line up with germline, which may come from a read error. The chain recombines TRBV5-1 with TRBJ1-1; 8 bases align to TRBD1. The CDR3 sequence is 19 residues long. Germline V gives CDR1 SGHRS, CDR2 YFSETQ. The CDR3: CAGSLDTRTGIQIYTEAFF. The CDR3 bases are TGCGCCGGCAGCCTCGACACCCGGACAGGGATCCAAATCTACACTGAAGCTTTCTTT.

This clonotype has only a few counts. J is TRBJ1-2 and V is TRBV3-1; 8 bases align to TRBD1. The V gene's germline CDR1 is LGHDT and CDR2 YNNKEL (reference sequence). Trimming cost V 1 base and J 3 bases; bases outside gene matches: 7. CDR3 length: 16 residues. Here the CDR3 reads CASSQAFVTGDYGYTF. Here the CDR3 DNA reads TGTGCCAGCAGCCAAGCCTTTGTGACAGGGGACTATGGCTACACCTTC.

The J gene is TRBJ1-5, the V gene TRBV6-2 or TRBV6-3, with TRBD1 as a possible D gene (6 bases). With 6 bases removed from V and 7 bases from J, the gap between germline ends came to 16 bases. The CDR3 contains 14 residues. The germline V gene has CDR1 MNHEY and CDR2 SVGEGT. The CDR3 sequence is CASSRRWGPQPQHF. DNA for the CDR3: TGTGCCAGCAGCCGTAGATGGGGGCCCCAGCCCCAGCATTTT.

V gene TRBV18 combines with J gene TRBJ2-1; D ambiguous. TRBJ2-7 explains the end of the DNA better; the J call may be wrong. This CDR3 comprises 13 residues. CDR1 is KGHSH, CDR2 LQKENI, per germline. As DNA, the CDR3 is TGTGCCAGCTCACCAGCAATCTACAATGAGCAGTACTTC. Amino acid sequence: CASSPAIYNEQYF.

The CDR3 sequence: CSAPNPLAGRHHEQFF. The CDR3 coding sequence is TGCAGTGCCCCAAACCCCCTAGCGGGGAGGCACCATGAGCAGTTCTTC. The V call is TRBV20-1, the J call TRBJ2-1; 9 nucleotides align to TRBD2. Germline V gene sequence: CDR1 DFQATT, CDR2 SNEGSKA (reference sequence). V trimming: 6 bases; J trimming: 8 bases; junction bases outside the gene matches: 17. This CDR3 is 16 amino acids long.

This clonotype was recorded at least ten times. V is TRBV7-8 and J is TRBJ2-3, with D perhaps TRBD1 (6 bases). This CDR3 has 14 amino acids. Between the trimmed V and J ends, which lost 5 bases and 6 bases, there was a span of 15 bases. CDR1 and CDR2 (germline): SGHVS, FQNEAQ. As DNA, the CDR3 is TGTGCCAGCAGCCGAACTGGACAGCCCGATACGCAGTATTTT. This gives the protein CASSRTGQPDTQYF.

About this clonotype: A clone one base away is much larger, so this may be a read error. The CDR3: CTSSLGFGGGVSQFF. The CDR3 bases are TGTACCAGCAGCTTAGGATTCGGGGGGGGTGTCTCCCAGTTCTTC. V is TRBV7-2 and J is TRBJ2-1, with TRBD2 identical over 8 bases. Germline-derived CDR1 and CDR2 are SGHTA and FQGNSA. V lost 1 base to trimming and J lost 13 bases; unmatched junction nucleotides: 12. The CDR3 is made up of 15 amino acids.

This clonotype showed up many times. This chain connects TRBV12-3 or TRBV12-4 to TRBJ2-1; 14 nucleotides line up with TRBD2. This CDR3 has 16 amino acids. V dropped 5 bases and J dropped 6; count of bases not matched to a gene: 6. The CDR3 coding sequence is TGTGCCAGCAGTCCCCAGGGACTAGCGGGGGTCAATGAGCAGTTCTTC. Protein: CASSPQGLAGVNEQFF.

Worth noting for this clonotype: A much more abundant neighbour one base away suggests this may be a read error. The chain recombines TRBV11-2 with TRBJ2-1; 9 positions match TRBD2. Germline loops: CDR1 SGHAT, CDR2 FQNNGV. The CDR3 is made up of 15 amino acids. The junction had 5 bases not matched to a gene; V was cut back by 5 bases and J by 3 bases. The CDR3 nucleotides read TGTGCCAGCAGCCGAAGCGGGGGGATCTACAATGAGCAGTTCTTC. Encoded protein: CASSRSGGIYNEQFF.

The J gene is TRBJ1-4, the V gene TRBV19, with 9 bases lining up with TRBD1. CDR1 and CDR2 (germline): LNHDA, SQIVND (reference sequence). The CDR3 totals 15 residues. Trimming removed 5 bases from V and 5 bases from J; junction bases left unmatched: 6. In DNA, the CDR3 is TGTGCCAGTAGTTTCACCGGGACAGGGAATGAAAAACTGTTTTTT. This translates into CASSFTGTGNEKLFF.

Points on this clonotype: This sequence may be a read error, since a much larger clone differs from it by one base. V gene TRBV29-1 combines with J gene TRBJ2-1, with TRBD1 matching over 7 bases. The CDR3 consists of 12 residues. Germline V CDR1 and CDR2: SQVTM, ANQGSEA. The V and J ends lost 7 bases and 8 bases, in that order; junction bases with no gene match: 8. The CDR3 nucleotides read TGCAGCGGTGTAACAGGGGTCGATGAGCAGTTCTTC. This codes for CSGVTGVDEQFF.

This clonotype was recorded at least ten times. The chain uses TRBV7-2 and TRBJ2-3, with 8 bases that match TRBD2. This CDR3 contains 15 residues. CDR1 SGHTA and CDR2 FQGNSA come from the germline V gene. The V and J ends lost 4 bases and 0 bases, in that order; junction bases with no gene match: 3. CDR3 amino acids: CASSSSGHSTDTQYF. Here the CDR3 DNA reads TGTGCCAGCAGCTCTAGCGGGCATAGCACAGATACGCAGTATTTT. Using reference TRBV7-2 and TRBJ2-3 for the parts outside the CDR3, the full variable domain is GAGVSQSPSNKVTEKGKDVELRCDPISGHTALYWYRQSLGQGLEFLIYFQGNSAPDKSGLPSDRFSAERTGGSVSTLTIQRTQQEDSAVYLCASSSSGHSTDTQYFGPGTRLTVL.

In its sample, this clonotype was seen many times. This chain joins TRBV30 and TRBJ1-2; D is undetermined. The CDR3 is made up of 11 amino acids. Trimming cost V 4 bases and J 1 base, with 4 bases left between them. The germline V gene has CDR1 GTSNPN and CDR2 SVGIG (reference sequence). The CDR3 reads CAWNINYGYTF. For the CDR3, the DNA is TGTGCCTGGAATATTAACTATGGCTACACCTTC.

This clonotype was seen only a few times. The chain recombines TRBV10-3 with TRBJ1-2, with 9 nucleotides matching TRBD1. Per germline, CDR1 ENHRY and CDR2 SYGVKD. This CDR3 has 15 amino acids. The V segment lost 4 bases and the J segment 5 bases; nucleotides outside the gene matches: 8. In DNA form, the CDR3 reads TGTGCCATCAGTGCCGACAGGGGGGGAGGGTATGGCTACACCTTC. Its translation is CAISADRGGGYGYTF.